The sequence of this T cell receptor beta chain was determined in a study of cytomegalovirus exposure and HLA in healthy donors. About the study: Per a later analysis, the approximately 690 first-cohort and over 90 validation repertoires shared one platform.

This clone was observed a handful of times. The antigen remains unidentified. It was the roughly 130-subject validation cohort, separate from the approximately 620-subject first cohort, to which the donors belonged. Germline V gene sequence: CDR1 SGHRS, CDR2 YFSETQ. V lost 0 bases and J lost 0; bases outside the gene matches: 10. The CDR3 loop spans 18 amino acids. Study observations and caveats: Specificity of three CMV-associated chains for CMV antigens was verified in vitro.

Only in-frame clones appear in the TCRdb table, and some are missing; sequencing was by immunoSEQ multiplex PCR. The table lists 71,000 or so clones, around 96% of them singletons, with around 1.5% in the top ten. This chain connects TRBV5-1 to TRBJ2-7; TRBD2 aligns across 9 bases. The source material was PBMCs. The receptor comes from a man between 18 and 35 years old in good health and CMV-seropositive. The CDR3 is CASSLGLAGVSFSYEQYF. In DNA, the CDR3 is TGCGCCAGCAGCTTGGGGTTAGCGGGAGTTTCGTTCTCCTACGAGCAGTACTTC.